The present TCR beta chain was sequenced within a study of blood T cells in healthy people across ages. The wider study: About one barcoded beta molecule was captured per two T cells (by template switching).

Per-sample PBMC isolation yielded at least 6.5 million cells. Study-wide results and caveats: There was no known CMV status for donors, so expanded clonotype changes were possibly confounded.

A second PCR of roughly 7 to 11 cycles used a sample-barcoded 5' primer and a J-beta primer mix. TCRdb re-analysed the 5' RACE reads in MiXCR, keeping a single row per CDR3 protein. The sample contains about 1.6 million distinct CDR3 sequences, almost 35% of which appear only once. This clonotype was counted a few times. The antigen is not known. Deletions cut 6 bases from V and 0 bases from J, with 15 bases between. This CDR3 has 17 residues. The specimen sequenced was blood. The source of this sequence is a woman aged 30 to 39 in good health. The rearrangement uses TRBV12-3 or TRBV12-4 and TRBJ2-6, with D maybe TRBD1 (5 bases). CDR3 sequence: CASRLTGARSGANVLTF. The CDR3 nucleotides are TGTGCCAGCAGACTCACAGGAGCCCGCTCTGGGGCCAACGTCCTGACTTTC.